Below, 14 T cell receptor beta chains from the same sample are listed, as sequenced in a study of post-analysis software for immune sequencing data. These receptors have no known antigen. Carried by the TCR beta cDNA libraries were unique molecular identifiers. TCRdb recomputed calls from the PCR reads with MiXCR, one row per CDR3 protein. The sample yields about 800,000 distinct CDR3 sequences, around 27% seen once. Study-wide points: About 5 TRBV segments occurring more often in patients than controls included TRBV5-6, TRBV5-1 and TRBV20-1.

The sample was blood. Receptors originate from a girl between 10 and 17 years old with multiple sclerosis.

The rearrangement uses TRBV7-6 and TRBJ2-3; TRBD2 matches at 7 bases. The CDR3 is 14 amino acids. J gave up 4 bases and V 5 bases, and 6 bases lay outside the gene matches. Germline CDR1 is SGHVS and CDR2 is FNYEAQ. CDR3 residues: CASSPGGSPDTQYF. The CDR3 nucleotides are TGTGCCAGCAGCCCGGGAGGTAGTCCAGATACGCAGTATTTT. The entire variable domain, with the rest obtained from reference TRBV7-6 and TRBJ2-3, is as follows: GAGVSQSPRYKVTKRGQDVALRCDPISGHVSLYWYRQALGQGPEFLTYFNYEAQQDKSGLPNDRFSAERPEGSISTLTIQRTEQRDSAMYRCASSPGGSPDTQYFGPGTRLTVL.

A remark on this clonotype: The likely explanation is a read error, given a far larger clone one base away. This rearrangement joins TRBV12-3 or TRBV12-4 to TRBJ2-3; no clear D. The length of the CDR3 is 13 residues. CDR3 region: CTSSFGSTDTQYF. The CDR3 bases are TGTACCAGCAGTTTCGGGAGCACAGATACGCAGTATTTT.

This clonotype was found many times. This chain links TRBV10-3 with TRBJ2-5, with D maybe TRBD2 (6 bases). Trimming cost V 8 bases and J 4 bases, with 20 bases left between them. CDR3 size: 15 residues. Germline V gene data show CDR1 as ENHRY and CDR2 as SYGVKD. The CDR3 loop reads CAIGGPPTSPETQYF. The CDR3 bases are TGTGCCATCGGCGGTCCCCCAACTAGCCCAGAGACCCAGTACTTC.

In this sample, this clonotype turned up a few times. The V and J genes are TRBV7-2 and TRBJ2-1; 10 nucleotides agree with TRBD1. V dropped 5 bases and J dropped 10; count of bases not matched to a gene: 8. CDR3 length equals 14 residues. The germline CDR1 and CDR2 sequences are SGHTA and FQGNSA. The CDR3 bases are TGTGCCAGCAGCCCCCAGGACAGGGGGGACGAGCAGTTCTTC. This sequence encodes CASSPQDRGDEQFF.

The chain couples TRBV6-6 to TRBJ2-1; 12 bases agree with TRBD2. This CDR3 is 17 amino acids long. J gave up 7 bases and V 1 base, and 8 bases lay outside the gene matches. Germline CDR1 MNHNY, CDR2 SVGAGI (reference sequence). The CDR3 is CASSYWTSGVRINEQFF. The CDR3 bases are TGTGCCAGCAGTTACTGGACTAGCGGGGTGAGGATAAATGAGCAGTTCTTC.

The chain employs TRBV10-3 and TRBJ2-7, with 10 bases fitting TRBD2. Trimming removed 6 bases from V and 6 bases from J; junction bases left unmatched: 11. The germline CDR1 and CDR2 sequences are ENHRY and SYGVKD. The CDR3 has 15 residues. The CDR3 DNA reads TGTGCCATCAGGGCACTACTAGCGGGATCGCCCGAGCAGTACTTC. Protein sequence: CAIRALLAGSPEQYF.

V is TRBV4-1 and J is TRBJ1-1, with 7 bases that match TRBD1. The junction had 9 bases not matched to a gene; V was cut back by 8 bases and J by 3 bases. CDR3 size: 14 residues. Germline V lookup: CDR1 MGHRA, CDR2 YSYEKL. CDR3 DNA sequence: TGCGCCAGCGCCCCGGGACAGCTCTACACTGAAGCTTTCTTT. Residues: CASAPGQLYTEAFF.

There are a few counts of this clonotype. The genes are TRBV20-1 and TRBJ1-5; D uncertain. The germline V gene has CDR1 DFQATT and CDR2 SNEGSKA (reference sequence). Trimming removed 4 bases at V and 1 base at J, with 11 bases between. The CDR3 consists of 14 residues. The CDR3 DNA is TGCAGTGCTACCACGAGGAGGAGCAATCAGCCCCAGCATTTT. Translated, it gives CSATTRRSNQPQHF.

The chain joins TRBV20-1 to TRBJ2-3; TRBD2 matches at 8 bases. The CDR3 is made up of 15 amino acids. Looked up from germline, CDR1 is DFQATT and CDR2 is SNEGSKA (reference sequence). J gave up 2 bases and V 5 bases, and 9 bases lay outside the gene matches. For the CDR3, the DNA is TGCAGTGCTCGCACTAAGCGGGGGCTCACAGATACGCAGTATTTT. Encoded protein: CSARTKRGLTDTQYF.

This chain connects TRBV4-3 to TRBJ2-7; TRBD1 matches at 8 bases. Germline V lookup: CDR1 LGHNA, CDR2 YSLEER. This CDR3 is built from 15 residues. The junction had 4 bases not matched to a gene; V was cut back by 0 bases and J by 3 bases. CDR3 sequence (DNA): TGCGCCAGCAGCCAAGAGAGAGGACAGGGCTACGAGCAGTACTTC. This codes for CASSQERGQGYEQYF.

The chain uses TRBV7-8 and TRBJ2-1, with 7 bases lining up with TRBD2. The CDR3 length is 14 residues. Trimming at V came to 6 bases and at J to 9 bases, leaving 11 bases not matched to a gene. Germline V CDR1 and CDR2: SGHVS, FQNEAQ. CDR3 sequence reads: CASRQSGMGAEQFF. CDR3 coding DNA: TGTGCCAGCAGGCAGAGCGGGATGGGAGCTGAGCAGTTCTTC.

V gene TRBV4-2 combines with J gene TRBJ2-5, with D perhaps matching TRBD1 or TRBD2 (5 bases each). CDR3 length: 15 residues. V was pared by 5 bases and J by 5 bases, with 18 bases between. The germline V gene has CDR1 LGHNA and CDR2 YNFKEQ. CDR3 bases: TGTGCCAGCAGCTCACTTTTACCGGGGACGGAGACCCAGTACTTC. Residues: CASSSLLPGTETQYF.

This clonotype occurred a few times. J is TRBJ1-6 and V is TRBV6-5; possibly TRBD1 for D (5 bases). There are 18 residues in the CDR3. Per germline, CDR1 MNHEY and CDR2 SVGAGI. The V gene lost 2 bases and the J gene lost 1 base, with 15 bases spanning the gap. This CDR3 reads CASSYGGSFGSYNSPLHF. CDR3 coding DNA: TGTGCCAGCAGTTACGGGGGGTCCTTTGGGTCCTATAATTCACCCCTCCACTTT.

This clonotype appeared a few times. The chain couples TRBV20-1 to TRBJ2-3; 9 nucleotides line up with TRBD1. The CDR3 is 14 amino acids. V lost 6 bases, J lost 4 bases, and 8 bases stayed unmatched. Germline lookup yields CDR1 DFQATT and CDR2 SNEGSKA (reference sequence). CDR3 nucleotides: TGCAGTGCCGTGGGACAGGGAGGCCCAGATACGCAGTATTTT. Encoded protein: CSAVGQGGPDTQYF.